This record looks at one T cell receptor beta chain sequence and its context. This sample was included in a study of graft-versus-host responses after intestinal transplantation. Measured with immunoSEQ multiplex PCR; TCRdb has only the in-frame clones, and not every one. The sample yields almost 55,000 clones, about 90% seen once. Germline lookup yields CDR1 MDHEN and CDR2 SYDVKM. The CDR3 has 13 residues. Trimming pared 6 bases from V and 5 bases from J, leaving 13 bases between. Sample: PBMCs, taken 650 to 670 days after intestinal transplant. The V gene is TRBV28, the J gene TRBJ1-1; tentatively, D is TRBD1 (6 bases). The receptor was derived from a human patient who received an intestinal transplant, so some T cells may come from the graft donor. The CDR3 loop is CASSPRGGTEAFF. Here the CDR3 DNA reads TGTGCCAGCAGCCCGAGAGGGGGTACTGAAGCTTTCTTT.